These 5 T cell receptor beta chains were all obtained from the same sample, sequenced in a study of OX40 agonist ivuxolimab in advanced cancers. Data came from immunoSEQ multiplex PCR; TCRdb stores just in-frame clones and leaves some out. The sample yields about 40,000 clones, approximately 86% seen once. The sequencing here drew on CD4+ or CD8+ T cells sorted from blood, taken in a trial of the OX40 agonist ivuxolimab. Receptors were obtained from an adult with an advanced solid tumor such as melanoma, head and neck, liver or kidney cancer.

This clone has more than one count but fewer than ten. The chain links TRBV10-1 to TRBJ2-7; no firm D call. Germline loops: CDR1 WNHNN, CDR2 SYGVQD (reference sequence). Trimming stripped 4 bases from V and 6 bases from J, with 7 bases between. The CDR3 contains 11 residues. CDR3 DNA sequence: TGCGCCAGCAGTGCCGGTGGCGAGCAGTACTTC. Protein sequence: CASSAGGEQYF.

CDR3 in amino acids: CASKYSSTDTQYF. CDR3 sequence (DNA): TGTGCCAGCAAGTACTCTAGCACAGATACGCAGTATTTT. The V and J genes are TRBV2 and TRBJ2-3; D not certain. The CDR3 has 13 residues. The germline CDR1 and CDR2 sequences are SNHLY and FYNNEI. Trimming took 7 bases from V and 0 from J, leaving 8 bases between them.

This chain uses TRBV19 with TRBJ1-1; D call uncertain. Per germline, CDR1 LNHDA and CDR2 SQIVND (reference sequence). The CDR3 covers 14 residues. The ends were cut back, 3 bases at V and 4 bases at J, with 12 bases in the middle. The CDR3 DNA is TGTGCCAGTAGTATCCCCCGAGTTGGCACTGAAGCTTTCTTT. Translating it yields CASSIPRVGTEAFF.

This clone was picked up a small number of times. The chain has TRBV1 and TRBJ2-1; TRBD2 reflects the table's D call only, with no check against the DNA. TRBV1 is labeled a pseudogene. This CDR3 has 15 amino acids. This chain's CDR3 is CTSSQGSGADNEQFF. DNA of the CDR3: TGCACCAGCAGCCAAGGCAGCGGGGCCGACAATGAGCAGTTCTTC.

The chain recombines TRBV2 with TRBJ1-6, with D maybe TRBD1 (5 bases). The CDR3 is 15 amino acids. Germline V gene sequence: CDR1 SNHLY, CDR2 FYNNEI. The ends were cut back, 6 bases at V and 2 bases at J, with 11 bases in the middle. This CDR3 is CASRRGRAYNSPLHF. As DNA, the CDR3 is TGTGCCAGCAGGAGGGGCAGGGCCTATAATTCACCCCTCCACTTT.